The clone carrying this T cell receptor beta chain was seen more than once but under ten times. Its target is not known. This may come from a read error, since a much larger clone is one base off. The sample belongs to a study of tumor and adjacent non-tumor tissue in lung cancer. Overall study context: Samples averaged approximately 3.9 million productive TCRbeta reads each.

A modified ARM-PCR protocol with three rounds of nested PCR amplified TCRbeta. TCRdb analysed the multiplex PCR reads with MiXCR anew, one entry per CDR3 protein. The profile covers 35,000 to 55,000 distinct CDR3 sequences, with more than 60% appearing a single time and 15% to 20% taken by the ten largest. Regarding the study as a whole: Top 100 clones took a larger repertoire share in normal lung.

With 4 bases removed from V and 3 bases from J, the gap between germline ends came to 8 bases. The CDR3 consists of 13 residues. Per germline, CDR1 SGHKS and CDR2 YYEKEE (reference sequence). RNA was extracted from bulk tissue without any cell sorting. More than 3 cm separated this lung sample from the edge of the tumor. The receptor's source is a middle-aged woman with non-small cell lung cancer. The chain combines TRBV5-5 with TRBJ2-1; D not certain. Material for sequencing was distant non-tumor lung tissue. CDR3 nucleotides: TGTGCCAGCAGCCCGCCACACTACAATGAGCAGTTCTTC. Translated, it gives CASSPPHYNEQFF.